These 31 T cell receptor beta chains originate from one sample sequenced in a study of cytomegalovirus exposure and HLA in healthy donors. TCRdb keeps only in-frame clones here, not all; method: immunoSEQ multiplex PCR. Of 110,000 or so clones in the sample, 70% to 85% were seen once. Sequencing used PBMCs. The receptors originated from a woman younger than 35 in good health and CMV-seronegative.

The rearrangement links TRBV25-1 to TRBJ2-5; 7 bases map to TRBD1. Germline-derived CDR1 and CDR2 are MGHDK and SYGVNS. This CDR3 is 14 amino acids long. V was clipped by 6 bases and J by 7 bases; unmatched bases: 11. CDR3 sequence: CASSLTGAWGTQYF. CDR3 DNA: TGTGCCAGCAGCCTCACAGGGGCCTGGGGGACCCAGTACTTC.

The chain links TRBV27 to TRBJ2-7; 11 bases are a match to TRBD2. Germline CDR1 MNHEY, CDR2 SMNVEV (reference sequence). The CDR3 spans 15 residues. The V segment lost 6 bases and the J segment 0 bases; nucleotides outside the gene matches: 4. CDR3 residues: CASSRSGGASYEQYF. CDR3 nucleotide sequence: TGTGCCAGCAGCCGTAGCGGGGGGGCCTCCTACGAGCAGTACTTC.

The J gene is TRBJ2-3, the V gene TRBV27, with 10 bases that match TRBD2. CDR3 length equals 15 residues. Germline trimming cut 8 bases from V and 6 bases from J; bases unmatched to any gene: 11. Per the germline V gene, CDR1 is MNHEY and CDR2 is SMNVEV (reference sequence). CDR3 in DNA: TGTGCCAGCTCAAGTGGTAGCGGGGGGAAGGATACGCAGTATTTT. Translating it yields CASSSGSGGKDTQYF.

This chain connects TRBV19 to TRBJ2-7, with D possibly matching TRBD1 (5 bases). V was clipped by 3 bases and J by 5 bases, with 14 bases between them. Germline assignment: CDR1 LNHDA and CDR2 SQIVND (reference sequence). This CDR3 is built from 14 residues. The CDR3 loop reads CASSIWQGFDEQYF. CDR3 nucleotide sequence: TGTGCCAGTAGTATTTGGCAGGGTTTCGACGAGCAGTACTTC.

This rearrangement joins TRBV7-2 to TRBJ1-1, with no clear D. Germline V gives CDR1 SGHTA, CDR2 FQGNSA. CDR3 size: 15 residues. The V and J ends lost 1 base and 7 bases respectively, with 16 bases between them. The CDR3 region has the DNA TGTGCCAGCAGCTTAGTGGAGGGCCTAGTTAATGAAGCTTTCTTT. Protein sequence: CASSLVEGLVNEAFF.

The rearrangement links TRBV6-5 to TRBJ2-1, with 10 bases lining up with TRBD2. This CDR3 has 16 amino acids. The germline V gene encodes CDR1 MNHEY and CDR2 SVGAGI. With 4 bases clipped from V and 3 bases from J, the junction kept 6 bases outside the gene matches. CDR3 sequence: CASSSLAGGNYNEQFF. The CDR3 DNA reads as TGTGCCAGCAGTTCCTTAGCGGGGGGCAACTACAATGAGCAGTTCTTC.

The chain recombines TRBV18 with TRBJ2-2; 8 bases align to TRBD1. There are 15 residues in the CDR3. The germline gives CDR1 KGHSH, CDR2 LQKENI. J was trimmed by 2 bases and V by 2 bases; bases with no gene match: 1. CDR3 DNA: TGTGCCAGCTCACCAGACAGGGGAAACACCGGGGAGCTGTTTTTT. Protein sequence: CASSPDRGNTGELFF.

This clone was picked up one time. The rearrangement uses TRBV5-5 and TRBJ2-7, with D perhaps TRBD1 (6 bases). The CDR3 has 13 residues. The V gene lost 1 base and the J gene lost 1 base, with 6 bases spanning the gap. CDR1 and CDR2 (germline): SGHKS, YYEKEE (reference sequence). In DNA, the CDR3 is TGTGCCAGCAGCTTGCAGGGGTCCTACGAGCAGTACTTC. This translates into CASSLQGSYEQYF.

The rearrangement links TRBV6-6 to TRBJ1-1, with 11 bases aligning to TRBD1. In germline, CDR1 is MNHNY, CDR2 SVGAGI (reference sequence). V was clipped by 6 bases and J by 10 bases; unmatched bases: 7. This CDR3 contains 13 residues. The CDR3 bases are TGTGCCAGCAGACCCGGACAGGGGGCAGGAGCTTTCTTT. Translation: CASRPGQGAGAFF.

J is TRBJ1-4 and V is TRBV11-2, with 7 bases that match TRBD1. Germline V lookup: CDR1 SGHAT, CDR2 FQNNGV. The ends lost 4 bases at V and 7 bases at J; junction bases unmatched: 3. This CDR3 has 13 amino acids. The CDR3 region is CASSSTGIEKLFF. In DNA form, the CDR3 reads TGTGCCAGCAGCTCGACAGGGATTGAAAAACTGTTTTTT.

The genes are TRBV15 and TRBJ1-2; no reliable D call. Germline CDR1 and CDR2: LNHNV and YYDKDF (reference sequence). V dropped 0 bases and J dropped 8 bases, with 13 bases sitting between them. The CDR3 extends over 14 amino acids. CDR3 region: CATSRDQTRRGYTF. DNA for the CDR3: TGTGCCACCAGCAGAGATCAGACACGTCGGGGCTACACCTTC.

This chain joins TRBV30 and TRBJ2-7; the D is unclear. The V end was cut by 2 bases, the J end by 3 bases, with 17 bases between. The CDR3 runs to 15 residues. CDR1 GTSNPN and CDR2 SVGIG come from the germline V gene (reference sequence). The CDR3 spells CAWSPYLPGNYEQYF. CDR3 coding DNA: TGTGCCTGGAGTCCCTACCTCCCGGGTAACTACGAGCAGTACTTC.

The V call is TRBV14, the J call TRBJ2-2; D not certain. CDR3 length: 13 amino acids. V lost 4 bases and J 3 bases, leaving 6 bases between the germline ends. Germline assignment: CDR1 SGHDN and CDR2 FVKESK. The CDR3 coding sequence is TGTGCCAGCAGCCGACATTACACCGGGGAGCTGTTTTTT. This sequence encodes CASSRHYTGELFF.

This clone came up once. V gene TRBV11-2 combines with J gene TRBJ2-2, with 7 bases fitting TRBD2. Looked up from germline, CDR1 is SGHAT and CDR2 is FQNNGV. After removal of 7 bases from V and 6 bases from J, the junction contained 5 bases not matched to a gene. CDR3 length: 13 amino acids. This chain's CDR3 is CASTAGVAGELFF. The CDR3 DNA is TGTGCCAGCACCGCGGGAGTAGCCGGGGAGCTGTTTTTT.

As DNA, the CDR3 is TGTGCCACCGTCGGGACAGAAGATTCACCCCTCCACTTT. Its translation: CATVGTEDSPLHF. The rearrangement joins TRBV10-3 to TRBJ1-6, with TRBD1 identical over 7 bases. With V trimmed by 10 bases and J by 8 bases, 8 bases remained unmatched. The CDR3 is 13 residues long. Germline values: CDR1 ENHRY, CDR2 SYGVKD.

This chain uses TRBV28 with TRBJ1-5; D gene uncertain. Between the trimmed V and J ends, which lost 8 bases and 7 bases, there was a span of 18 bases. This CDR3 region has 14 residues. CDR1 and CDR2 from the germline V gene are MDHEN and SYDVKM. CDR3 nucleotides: TGTGCCAGCCGGGAACCCTCGACATGGCAGCCCCAGCATTTT. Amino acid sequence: CASREPSTWQPQHF. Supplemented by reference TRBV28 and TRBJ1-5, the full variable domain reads DVKVTQSSRYLVKRTGEKVFLECVQDMDHENMFWYRQDPGLGLRLIYFSYDVKMKEKGDIPEGYSVSREKKERFSLILESASTNQTSMYLCASREPSTWQPQHFGDGTRLSIL.

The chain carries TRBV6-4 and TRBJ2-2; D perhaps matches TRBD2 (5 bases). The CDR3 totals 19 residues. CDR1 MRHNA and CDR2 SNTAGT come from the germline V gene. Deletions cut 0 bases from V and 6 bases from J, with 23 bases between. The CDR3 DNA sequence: TGTGCCAGCAGTGACTCGAAAGTCCCAGGTTCGGGGTCCGCCGGGGAGCTGTTTTTT. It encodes CASSDSKVPGSGSAGELFF.

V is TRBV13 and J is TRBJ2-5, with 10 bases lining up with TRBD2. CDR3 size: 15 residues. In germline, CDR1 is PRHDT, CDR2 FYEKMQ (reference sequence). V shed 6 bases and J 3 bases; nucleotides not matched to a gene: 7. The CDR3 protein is CASSYSLAGEETQYF. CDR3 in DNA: TGTGCCAGCAGTTATTCCCTAGCGGGGGAAGAGACCCAGTACTTC.

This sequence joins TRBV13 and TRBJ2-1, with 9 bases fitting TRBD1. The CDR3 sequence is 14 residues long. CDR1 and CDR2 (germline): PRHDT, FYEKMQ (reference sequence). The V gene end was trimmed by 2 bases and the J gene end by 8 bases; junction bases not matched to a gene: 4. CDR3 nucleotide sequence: TGTGCCAGCAGCTTAAGGACAGGGGTCCATGAGCAGTTCTTC. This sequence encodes CASSLRTGVHEQFF.

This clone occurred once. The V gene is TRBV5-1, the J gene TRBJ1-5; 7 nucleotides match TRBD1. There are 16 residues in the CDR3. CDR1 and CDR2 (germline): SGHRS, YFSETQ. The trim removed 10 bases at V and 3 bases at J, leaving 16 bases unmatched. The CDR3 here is CAQQRGRLMANQPQHF. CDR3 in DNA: TGCGCCCAGCAGAGGGGGCGACTTATGGCCAATCAGCCCCAGCATTTT.

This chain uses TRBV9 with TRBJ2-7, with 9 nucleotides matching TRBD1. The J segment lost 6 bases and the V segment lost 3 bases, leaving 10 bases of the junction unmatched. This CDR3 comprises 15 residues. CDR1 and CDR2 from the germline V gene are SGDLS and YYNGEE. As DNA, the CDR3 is TGTGCCAGCAGCGCAAAGCCTGGGACAGGGACCGAGCAGTACTTC. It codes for CASSAKPGTGTEQYF.

Here the CDR3 reads CASSLRGLAGGRGYEQYF. CDR3 DNA sequence: TGTGCCAGCAGCTTGAGGGGACTAGCGGGGGGTCGTGGGTACGAGCAGTACTTC. V and J are TRBV5-4 and TRBJ2-7, with TRBD2 matching over 15 bases. CDR1 SGHNT and CDR2 YYREEE come from the germline V gene (reference sequence). V shed 1 base and J 4 bases; nucleotides not matched to a gene: 9. The CDR3 length is 18 residues.

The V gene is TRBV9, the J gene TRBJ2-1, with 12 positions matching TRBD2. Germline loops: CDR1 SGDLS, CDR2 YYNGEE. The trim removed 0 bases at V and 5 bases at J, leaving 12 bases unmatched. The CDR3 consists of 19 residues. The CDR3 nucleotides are TGTGCCAGCAGCGTAGCGTCTAGCGGGGGGGCCAATATTCACAATGAGCAGTTCTTC. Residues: CASSVASSGGANIHNEQFF.

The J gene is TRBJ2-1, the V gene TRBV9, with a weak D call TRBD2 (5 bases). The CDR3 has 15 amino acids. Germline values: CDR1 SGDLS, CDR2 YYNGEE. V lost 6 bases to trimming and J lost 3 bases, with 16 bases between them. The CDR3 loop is CASTNEGSVYNEQFF. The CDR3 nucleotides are TGTGCCAGCACCAACGAGGGTTCGGTCTACAATGAGCAGTTCTTC.

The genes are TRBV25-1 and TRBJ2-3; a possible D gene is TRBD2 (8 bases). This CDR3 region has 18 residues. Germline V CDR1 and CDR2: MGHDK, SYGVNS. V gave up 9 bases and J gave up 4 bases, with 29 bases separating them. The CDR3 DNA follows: TGTGCCAGTCAAGACGAGGGTAGCGGGACAGCAAGGGCAGATACGCAGTATTTT. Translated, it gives CASQDEGSGTARADTQYF. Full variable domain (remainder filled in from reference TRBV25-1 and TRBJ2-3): EADIYQTPRYLVIGTGKKITLECSQTMGHDKMYWYQQDPGMELHLIHYSYGVNSTEKGDLSSESTVSRIRTEHFPLTLESARPSHTSQYLCASQDEGSGTARADTQYFGPGTRLTVL.

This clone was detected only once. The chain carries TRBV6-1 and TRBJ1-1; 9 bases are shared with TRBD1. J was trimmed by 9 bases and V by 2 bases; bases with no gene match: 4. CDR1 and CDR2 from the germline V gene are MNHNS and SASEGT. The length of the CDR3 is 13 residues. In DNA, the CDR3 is TGTGCCAGCAGTGAATTAGACAGGGGGAAAGCTTTCTTT. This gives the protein CASSELDRGKAFF.

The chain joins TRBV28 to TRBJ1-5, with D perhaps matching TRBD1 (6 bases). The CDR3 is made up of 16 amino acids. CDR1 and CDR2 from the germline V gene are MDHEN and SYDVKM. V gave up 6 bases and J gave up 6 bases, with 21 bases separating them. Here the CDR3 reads CASSWDTLRDGQPQHF. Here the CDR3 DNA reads TGTGCCAGCAGCTGGGACACTCTCCGGGACGGTCAGCCCCAGCATTTT.

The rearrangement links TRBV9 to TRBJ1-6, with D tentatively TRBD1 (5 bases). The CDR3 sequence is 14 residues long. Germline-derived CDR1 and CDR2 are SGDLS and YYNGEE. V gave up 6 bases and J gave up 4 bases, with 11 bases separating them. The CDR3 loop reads CASNSGAYNSPLHF. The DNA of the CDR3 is TGTGCCAGCAACTCTGGGGCTTATAATTCACCCCTCCACTTT.

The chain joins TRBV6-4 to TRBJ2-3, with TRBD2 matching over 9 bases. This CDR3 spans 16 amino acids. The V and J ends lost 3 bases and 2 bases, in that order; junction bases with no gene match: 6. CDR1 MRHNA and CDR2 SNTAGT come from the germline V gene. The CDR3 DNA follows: TGTGCCAGCAGTGAAAGTAGCGGGGGAACCACAGATACGCAGTATTTT. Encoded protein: CASSESSGGTTDTQYF.

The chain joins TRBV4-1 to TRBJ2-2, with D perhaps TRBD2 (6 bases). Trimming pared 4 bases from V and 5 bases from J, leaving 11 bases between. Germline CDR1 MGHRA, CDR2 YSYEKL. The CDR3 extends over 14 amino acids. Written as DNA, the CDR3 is TGCGCCAGCAGCCCCCGGCGGGGTACCGGGGAGCTGTTTTTT. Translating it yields CASSPRRGTGELFF.

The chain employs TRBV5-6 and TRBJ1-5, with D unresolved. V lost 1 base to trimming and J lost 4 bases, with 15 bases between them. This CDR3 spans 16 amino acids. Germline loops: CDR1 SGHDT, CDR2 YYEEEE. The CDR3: CASSLKRGLGNQPQHF. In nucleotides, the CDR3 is TGTGCCAGCAGCTTGAAACGAGGCCTCGGGAATCAGCCCCAGCATTTT.